The present TCR beta chain was sequenced within a study of blood T cells in healthy people across ages. Notes on the study in general: Possibly confounding the expanded clonotype changes was the fact that donor CMV status was unknown.

This clonotype was seen a few times. Antigen: not known. The junction departs from the called germline gene at one end, perhaps through a read error. A second roughly 6 to 12 cycle PCR used barcoded and J-beta primers. Each cDNA molecule was tagged by a template-switch adaptor with 12 random nucleotides. TCRdb processed the 5' RACE reads anew with MiXCR; each CDR3 protein has one entry. Among more than 1,000,000 distinct CDR3 sequences listed, around 27% were seen once. Another study also made use of these data, one on T cells of mothers and their children. That publication notes: Overlap ran slightly, non-significantly higher for related than unrelated mother-child pairs.

Material: blood. This receptor was taken from a girl aged 2-10 years in good health.

CDR3 sequence: CASSLQGQGPTNYGYTF. CDR3 nucleotide sequence: TGCGCCAGTAGCTTGCAAGGACAGGGGCCTACTAACTATGGCTACACCTTC. The J gene is TRBJ1-2, the V gene TRBV5-1, with 9 bases aligning to TRBD1. Germline V lookup: CDR1 SGHRS, CDR2 YFSETQ. The CDR3 is 17 amino acids. The full variable domain, in which reference TRBV5-1 and TRBJ1-2 provide the parts outside the CDR3, is KAGVTQTPRYLIKTRGQQVTLSCSPISGHRSVSWYQQTPGQGLQFLFEYFSETQRNKGNFPGRFSGRQFSNSRSEMNVSTLELGDSALYLCASSLQGQGPTNYGYTFGSGTRLTVV.